This record looks at one T cell receptor (beta chain) sequence and its context. This clone occurred a few times. The specificity of this receptor is unknown. Within one base of it there is no much larger clone, and no base qualities were kept. All of the isolated RNA was reverse transcribed with the High Capacity cDNA Reverse Transcription Kit, so expressed TCRB transcripts were sequenced. Naive, central memory and regulatory T cell samples underwent deep immunoSEQ sequencing, averaging about 3.3 million total reads per sample. Sorted cells were lysed in RLT buffer and RNA was extracted with DNase-treated RNeasy Micro or Mini kits, depending on cell number. Each cell subset was processed separately to prevent cross-contamination, with patient and healthy donor samples processed together. Using the immunoSEQ multiplex PCR, TCRB sequences were amplified from cDNA into 87-bp fragments spanning the CDR3 region. Sequencing of the amplicons was performed on the Illumina HiSeq platform. On the authors' methods: Synthetic template baselines were used to correct PCR bias computationally, reads within Hamming distance 2 were collapsed, and singletons that could not be merged were discarded. Reads were aligned against IMGT to assign V, D and J genes, CDR3 length and insertions or deletions at six rearrangement sites. Within each subset, clonotype counts were normalized to the number of sorted cells before true diversity and Gini coefficients were calculated with the tcR R package. The overlap coefficient, calculated on TCRB nucleotide sequences, was used to measure repertoire sharing. As a proxy for the pre-selection repertoire, out-of-frame TCRB sequences from naive cells were analyzed. TCRdb mirrors the immuneACCESS table, restricted to in-frame sequences. Some clones are absent from its copies; in checked studies, under half trace to an unresolved V gene, and the reason for the others is unknown. V, J and clone size are those of that table, while D and trimming were read from the DNA. This sample gives hundreds of thousands of clones in total; around 16% of them show up just once. The ten largest clones take up about 0.093% of the sample.

From each donor, a single peripheral blood sample of 95 to 150 mL on average was drawn into heparinised tubes. Using a panel that included CD45RO, CCR7, CD25, CD127, CD95 and CD27, naive, central memory, regulatory and stem cell-like memory CD4+ T cells were sorted on a BD FACSAria II. Every sorted population had a purity above 98%. PBMCs were isolated immediately by Lymphoprep density gradient centrifugation and stained directly without culture. Samples were stained and sorted in pairs, with one healthy donor and one patient per experiment, so that batch effects were minimized. The data belong to a study of beta chain features in type 1 diabetes (dated 2018 in TCRdb). For the wider study: Mean age, gender distribution, total cell number and subset yield were not different between patients and healthy donors. Across all samples, approximately 98,000,000 sorted cells were examined, and cell number per subset correlated strongly with RNA yield. In the study, recently diagnosed type 1 diabetes patients and matched healthy donors were compared on the TCRB repertoires of their sorted circulating CD4+ T cell subsets. Regulatory and stem cell-like memory subsets were obtained from only 8 patients and roughly eight healthy donors, while naive and central memory subsets were obtained from all 30 or so donors. The full study reports these points: Shorter templates might be favored by PCR, yet because patient and control samples were amplified and corrected together, any such skew would affect both groups equally. Patients with type 1 diabetes made fewer insertions and deleted more nucleotides at VDJ recombination sites, implying thymic rearrangement abnormalities. Only small numbers of individuals were included in the HLA sub-analyses, which left unresolved whether HLA type had any influence on TCRB rearrangement. In all four CD4+ subsets, TCRB CDR3 length was moderately but significantly shorter in type 1 diabetes patients. Naive, central memory and regulatory TCRB repertoires appeared to be more alike among patients than among healthy donors. Because cDNA rather than genomic DNA was sequenced, highly expressing activated cells could have been over-represented, although no difference in activation and CD3 levels was found between groups.

The germline V gene provides CDR1 LGHNA and CDR2 YNFKEQ. Its CDR3 holds 16 amino acids, cysteine through phenylalanine. The entry retains the CDR3 DNA only, 48 bases that are in frame from base 1. The V end gives up 1 base and the J end 8 bases, leaving 11 bases in the junction not matched to a gene. Sample: naive CD4+ T cells from blood. The intended sense of this specimen's cell subset or site label: true naive CD4+ T cells. The TCR originated in a man aged 18-30 years in good health. Rearrangement joined TRBV4-2 to TRBJ1-2, and TRBD1 matches 9 of the central bases. This receptor has the CDR3 CASSQGGTGTSGGYTF. The nucleotides read TGTGCCAGCAGCCAAGGCGGGACAGGGACCTCTGGCGGCTACACCTTC.